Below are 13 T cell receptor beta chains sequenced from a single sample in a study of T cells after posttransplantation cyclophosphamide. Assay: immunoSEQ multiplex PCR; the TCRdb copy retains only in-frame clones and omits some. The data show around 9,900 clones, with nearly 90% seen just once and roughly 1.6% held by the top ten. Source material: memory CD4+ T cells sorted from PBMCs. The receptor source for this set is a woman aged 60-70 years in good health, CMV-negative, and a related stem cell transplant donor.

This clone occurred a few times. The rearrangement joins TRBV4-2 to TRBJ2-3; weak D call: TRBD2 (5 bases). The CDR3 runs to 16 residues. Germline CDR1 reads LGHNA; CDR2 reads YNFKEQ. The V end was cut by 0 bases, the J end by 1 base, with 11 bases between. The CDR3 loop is CASSQETRPRTDTQYF. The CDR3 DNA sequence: TGTGCCAGCAGCCAAGAAACTAGACCCCGCACAGATACGCAGTATTTT.

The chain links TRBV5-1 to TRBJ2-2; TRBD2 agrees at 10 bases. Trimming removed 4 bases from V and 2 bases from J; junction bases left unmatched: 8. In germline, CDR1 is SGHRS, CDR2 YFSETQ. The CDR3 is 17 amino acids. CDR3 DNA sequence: TGCGCCAGCAGCCTGGGACTAGCGATAATAAACACCGGGGAGCTGTTTTTT. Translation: CASSLGLAIINTGELFF.

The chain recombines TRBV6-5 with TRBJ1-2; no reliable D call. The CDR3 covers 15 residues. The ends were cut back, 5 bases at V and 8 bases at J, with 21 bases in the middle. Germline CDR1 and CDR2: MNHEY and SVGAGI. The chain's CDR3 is CASSLLSNLARGYTF. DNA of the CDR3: TGTGCCAGCAGTCTACTTTCCAACCTCGCGAGAGGCTACACCTTC.

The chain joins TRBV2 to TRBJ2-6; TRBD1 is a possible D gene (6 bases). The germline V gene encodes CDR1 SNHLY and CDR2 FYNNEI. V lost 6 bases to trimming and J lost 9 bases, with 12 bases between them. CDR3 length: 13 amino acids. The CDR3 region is CASSRDTRNVLTF. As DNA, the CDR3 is TGTGCCAGCAGCCGGGACACCCGCAACGTCCTGACTTTC. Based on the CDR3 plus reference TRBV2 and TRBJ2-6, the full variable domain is EPEVTQTPSHQVTQMGQEVILRCVPISNHLYFYWYRQILGQKVEFLVSFYNNEISEKSEIFDDQFSVERPDGSNFTLKIRSTKLEDSAMYFCASSRDTRNVLTFGAGSRLTVL.

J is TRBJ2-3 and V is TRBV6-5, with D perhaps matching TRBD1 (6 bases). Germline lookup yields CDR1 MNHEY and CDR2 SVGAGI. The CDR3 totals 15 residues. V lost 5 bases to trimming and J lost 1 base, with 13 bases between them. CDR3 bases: TGTGCCAGCAGTGTCCGGTCAGGGGGCACAGATACGCAGTATTTT. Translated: CASSVRSGGTDTQYF.

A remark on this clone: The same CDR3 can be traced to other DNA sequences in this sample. The CDR3 DNA follows: TGTGCCAGTAGATCAGGGGAATCTGTGAACACTGAAGCTTTCTTT. Translating it yields CASRSGESVNTEAFF. V usage is TRBV19 and J usage is TRBJ1-1; TRBD1 might be the D (6 bases). In germline, CDR1 is LNHDA, CDR2 SQIVND (reference sequence). The CDR3 covers 15 residues. V lost 6 bases and J lost 0, with 14 bases in between.

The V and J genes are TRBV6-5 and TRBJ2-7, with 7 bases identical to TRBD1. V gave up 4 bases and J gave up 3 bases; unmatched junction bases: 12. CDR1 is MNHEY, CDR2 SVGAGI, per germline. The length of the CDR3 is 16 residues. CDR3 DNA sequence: TGTGCCAGCAGTTCCCTACGAGGGGGCTTCCTCTACGAGCAGTACGTC. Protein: CASSSLRGGFLYEQYV.

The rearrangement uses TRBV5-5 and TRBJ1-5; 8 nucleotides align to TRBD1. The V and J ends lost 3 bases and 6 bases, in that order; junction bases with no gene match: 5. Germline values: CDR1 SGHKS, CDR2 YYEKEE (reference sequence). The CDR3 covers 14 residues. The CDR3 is CASSSGGAGQPQHF. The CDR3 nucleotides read TGTGCCAGCAGCTCAGGGGGCGCGGGTCAGCCCCAGCATTTT.

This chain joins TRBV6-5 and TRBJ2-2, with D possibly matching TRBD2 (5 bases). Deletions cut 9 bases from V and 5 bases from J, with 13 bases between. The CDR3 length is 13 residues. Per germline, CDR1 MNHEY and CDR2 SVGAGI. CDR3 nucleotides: TGTGCCAGAGTCCATGGGAGAACCGGGGAGCTGTTTTTT. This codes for CARVHGRTGELFF.

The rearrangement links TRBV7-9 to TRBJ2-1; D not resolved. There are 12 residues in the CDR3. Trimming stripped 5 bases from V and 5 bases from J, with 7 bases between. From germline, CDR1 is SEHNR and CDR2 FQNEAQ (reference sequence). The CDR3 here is CASSPAHNEQFF. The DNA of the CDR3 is TGTGCCAGCAGCCCCGCGCACAATGAGCAGTTCTTC. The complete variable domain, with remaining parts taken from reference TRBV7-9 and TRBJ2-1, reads DTGVSQNPRHKITKRGQNVTFRCDPISEHNRLYWYRQTLGQGPEFLTYFQNEAQLEKSRLLSDRFSAERPKGSFSTLEIQRTEQGDSAMYLCASSPAHNEQFFGPGTRLTVL.

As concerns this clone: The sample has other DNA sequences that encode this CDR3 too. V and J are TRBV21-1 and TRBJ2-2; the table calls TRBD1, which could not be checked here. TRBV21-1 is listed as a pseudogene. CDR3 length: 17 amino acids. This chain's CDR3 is CASERRQGNANTGELFF. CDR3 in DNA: TGTGCCAGCGAAAGGAGACAGGGAAACGCGAACACCGGGGAGCTGTTTTTT.

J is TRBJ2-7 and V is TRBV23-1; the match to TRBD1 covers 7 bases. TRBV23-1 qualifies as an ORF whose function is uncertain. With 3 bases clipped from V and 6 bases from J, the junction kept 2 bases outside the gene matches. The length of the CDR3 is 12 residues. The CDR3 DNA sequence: TGCGCCAGCAGTCAGACAGGGTGCGAGCAGTACGTC. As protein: CASSQTGCEQYV.

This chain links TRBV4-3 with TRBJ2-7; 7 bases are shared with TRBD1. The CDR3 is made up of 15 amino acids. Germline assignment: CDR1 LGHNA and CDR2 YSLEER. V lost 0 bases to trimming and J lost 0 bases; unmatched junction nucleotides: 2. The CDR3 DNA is TGCGCCAGCAGCCAAGAGGCAGGGGGCTCCTACGAGCAGTACTTC. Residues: CASSQEAGGSYEQYF.